Detailed here is one T cell receptor (beta chain). Its target is not known. This entry comes from a study of regulatory T cells in long-lasting Graves disease. Study-wide findings and caveats: With approximately 2,500 shared public clonotypes, persistent patients exceeded new patients, who shared about 1,000.

Indicated time point: persistent/refractory GD, antithyroid drugs over 5 years with positive TRAb. The TCR library used RNA extracted from PBMCs. With iRepertoire HTBI primers and Arm-PCR of CDR3 regions, TCR beta libraries were built. A single record per CDR3 protein comes from TCRdb applying MiXCR to the multiplex PCR reads. The table includes 400,000 or so distinct CDR3 sequences, 20% detected once. The input for sequencing was peripheral blood mononuclear cells (PBMCs), taken when the disease was refractory, from a patient treated with antithyroid drugs. This TCR was sampled from a female donor with Graves disease.

In DNA form, the CDR3 reads TGCAGTGCTAGGCTCGGGATATGGGGCAATCAGCCCCAGCATTTT. It specifies CSARLGIWGNQPQHF. V is TRBV20-1 and J is TRBJ1-5; no firm D call. CDR3 length: 15 residues. Between the trimmed V and J ends, which lost 3 bases and 2 bases, there was a span of 14 bases. Germline V lookup: CDR1 DFQATT, CDR2 SNEGSKA (reference sequence).